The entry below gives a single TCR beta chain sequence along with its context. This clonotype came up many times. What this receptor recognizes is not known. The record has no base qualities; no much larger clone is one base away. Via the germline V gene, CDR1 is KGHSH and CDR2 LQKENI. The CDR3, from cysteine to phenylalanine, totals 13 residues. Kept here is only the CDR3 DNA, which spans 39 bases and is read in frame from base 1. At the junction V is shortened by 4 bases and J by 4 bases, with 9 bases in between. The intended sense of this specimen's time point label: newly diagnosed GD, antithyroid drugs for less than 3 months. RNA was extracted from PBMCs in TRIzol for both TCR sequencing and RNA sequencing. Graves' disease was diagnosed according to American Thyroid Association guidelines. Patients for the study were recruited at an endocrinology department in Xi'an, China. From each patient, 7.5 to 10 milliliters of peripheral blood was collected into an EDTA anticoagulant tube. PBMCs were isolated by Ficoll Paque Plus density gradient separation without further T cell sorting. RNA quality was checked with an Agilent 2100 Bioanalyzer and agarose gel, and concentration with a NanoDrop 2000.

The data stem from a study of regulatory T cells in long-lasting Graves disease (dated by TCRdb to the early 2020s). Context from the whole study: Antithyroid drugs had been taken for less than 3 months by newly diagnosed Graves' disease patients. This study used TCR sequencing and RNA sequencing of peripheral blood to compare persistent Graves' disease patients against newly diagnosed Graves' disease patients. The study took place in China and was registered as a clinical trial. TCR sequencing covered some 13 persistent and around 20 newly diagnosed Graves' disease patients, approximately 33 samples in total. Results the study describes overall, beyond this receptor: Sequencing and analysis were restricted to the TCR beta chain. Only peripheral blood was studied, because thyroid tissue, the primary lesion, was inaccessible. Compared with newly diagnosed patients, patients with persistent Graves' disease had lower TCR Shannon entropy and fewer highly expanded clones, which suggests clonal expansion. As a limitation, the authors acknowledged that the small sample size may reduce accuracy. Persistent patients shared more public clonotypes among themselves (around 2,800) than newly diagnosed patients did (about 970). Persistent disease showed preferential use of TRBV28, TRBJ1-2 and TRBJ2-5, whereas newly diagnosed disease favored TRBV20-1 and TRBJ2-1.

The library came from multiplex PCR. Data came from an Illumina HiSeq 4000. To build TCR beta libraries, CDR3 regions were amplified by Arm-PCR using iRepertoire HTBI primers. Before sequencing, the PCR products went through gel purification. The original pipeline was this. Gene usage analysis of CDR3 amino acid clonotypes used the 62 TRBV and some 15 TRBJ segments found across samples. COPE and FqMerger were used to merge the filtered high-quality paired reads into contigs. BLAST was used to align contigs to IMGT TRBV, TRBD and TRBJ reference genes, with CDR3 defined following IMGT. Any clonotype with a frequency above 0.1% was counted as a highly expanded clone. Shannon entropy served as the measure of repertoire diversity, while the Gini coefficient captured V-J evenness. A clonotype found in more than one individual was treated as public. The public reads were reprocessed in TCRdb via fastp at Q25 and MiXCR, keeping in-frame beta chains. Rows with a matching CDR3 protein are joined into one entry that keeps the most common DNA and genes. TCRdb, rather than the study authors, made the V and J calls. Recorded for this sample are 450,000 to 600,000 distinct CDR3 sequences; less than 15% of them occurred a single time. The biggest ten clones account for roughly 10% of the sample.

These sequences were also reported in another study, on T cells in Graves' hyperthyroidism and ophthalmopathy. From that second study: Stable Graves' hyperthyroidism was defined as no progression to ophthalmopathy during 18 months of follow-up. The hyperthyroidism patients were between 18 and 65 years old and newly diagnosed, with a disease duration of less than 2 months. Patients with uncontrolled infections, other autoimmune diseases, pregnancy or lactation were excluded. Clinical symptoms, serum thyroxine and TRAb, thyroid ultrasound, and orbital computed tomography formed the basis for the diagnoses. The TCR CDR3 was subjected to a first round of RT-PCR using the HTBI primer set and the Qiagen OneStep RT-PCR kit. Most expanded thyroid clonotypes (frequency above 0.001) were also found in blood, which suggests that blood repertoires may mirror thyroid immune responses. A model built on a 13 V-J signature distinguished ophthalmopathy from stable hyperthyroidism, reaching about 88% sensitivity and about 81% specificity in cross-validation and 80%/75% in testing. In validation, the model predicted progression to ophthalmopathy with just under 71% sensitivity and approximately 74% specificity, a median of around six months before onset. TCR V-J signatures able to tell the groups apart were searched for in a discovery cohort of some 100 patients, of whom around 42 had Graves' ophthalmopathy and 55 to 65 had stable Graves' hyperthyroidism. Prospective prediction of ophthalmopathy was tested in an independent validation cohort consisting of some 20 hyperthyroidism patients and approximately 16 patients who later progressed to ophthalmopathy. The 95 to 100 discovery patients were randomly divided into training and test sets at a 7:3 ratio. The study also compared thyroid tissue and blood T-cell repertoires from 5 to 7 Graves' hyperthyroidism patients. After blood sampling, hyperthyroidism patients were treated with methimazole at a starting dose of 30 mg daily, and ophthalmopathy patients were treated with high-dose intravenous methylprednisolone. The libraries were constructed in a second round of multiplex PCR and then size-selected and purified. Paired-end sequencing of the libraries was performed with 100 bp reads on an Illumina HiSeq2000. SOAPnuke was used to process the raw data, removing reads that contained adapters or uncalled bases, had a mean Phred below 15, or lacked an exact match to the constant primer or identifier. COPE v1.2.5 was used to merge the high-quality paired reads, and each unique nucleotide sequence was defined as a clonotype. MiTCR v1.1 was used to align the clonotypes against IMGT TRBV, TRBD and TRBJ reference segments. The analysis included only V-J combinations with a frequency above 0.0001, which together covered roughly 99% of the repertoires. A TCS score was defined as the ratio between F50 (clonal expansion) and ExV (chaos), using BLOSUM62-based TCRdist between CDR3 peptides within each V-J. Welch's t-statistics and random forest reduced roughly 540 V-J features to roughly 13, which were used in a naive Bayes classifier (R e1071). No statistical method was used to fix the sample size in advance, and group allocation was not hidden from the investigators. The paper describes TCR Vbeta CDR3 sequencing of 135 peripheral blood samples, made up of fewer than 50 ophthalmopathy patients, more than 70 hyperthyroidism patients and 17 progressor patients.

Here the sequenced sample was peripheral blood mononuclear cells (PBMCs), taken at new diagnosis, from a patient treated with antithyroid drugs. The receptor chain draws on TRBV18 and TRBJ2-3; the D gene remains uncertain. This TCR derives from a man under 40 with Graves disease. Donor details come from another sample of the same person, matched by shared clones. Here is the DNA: TGTGCCAGCTCACAACCTCCTCCAGATACGCAGTATTTT. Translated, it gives CASSQPPPDTQYF.